Below are 9 T cell receptor beta chains sequenced from a single sample in a study of T cells in women clearing cervical HPV infection. Sequencing was performed with immunoSEQ multiplex PCR; in TCRdb, only in-frame clones are kept and a portion is missing. The sample table includes about 22,000 clones. Sequencing used blood buffy coat. Every receptor here comes from a woman aged 18 to 75 with a cervical HPV16 infection that either progressed to CIN3+ or cleared (not recorded which).

Of note for this clone: The sequenced fragment ends 3 residues before the CDR3 boundary, so the rest is inferred from the germline J gene. The rearrangement uses TRBV20-1 and TRBJ2-7, with D unresolved. This CDR3 spans 13 amino acids. With 4 bases removed from V and 3 bases from J, the gap between germline ends came to 13 bases. Germline V gene data show CDR1 as DFQATT and CDR2 as SNEGSKA (reference sequence). The CDR3 DNA, read in part, is TGCAGTGCTAAGTTAAAGGGCTTCTACGAG. As protein: CSAKLKGFYE. The whole CDR3 region reads CSAKLKGFYEQYF.

On this clone itself: The read terminates 3 residues before the CDR3 end, so the remaining end is supplied by the germline J gene. This chain links TRBV13 with TRBJ1-1; D unresolved. The CDR3 extends over 12 amino acids. Between the trimmed V and J ends, which lost 0 bases and 5 bases, there was a span of 4 bases. Germline lookup yields CDR1 PRHDT and CDR2 FYEKMQ (reference sequence). The CDR3 is CASSLGLTEAFF. The covered CDR3 bases are TGTGCCAGCAGCTTAGGCCTGACTGAA.

CDR3 bases read: TGTGCCAGCAGCTTAGCGTGGAACGGGGGCACTGAA. Residues: CASSLAWNGGTE. The full CDR3 sequence reads CASSLAWNGGTEAFF. The gene calls are TRBV7-6 and TRBJ1-1; tentatively, D is TRBD1 (5 bases). With the read ending 3 residues before the CDR3 end, the germline J gene is used to fill in that end. This CDR3 has 15 amino acids. Per the germline V gene, CDR1 is SGHVS and CDR2 is FNYEAQ. The germline V and J ends were trimmed by 0 bases and 4 bases, with 12 bases remaining between them.

Note on this clone: The read falls 3 residues short of the CDR3 end, and the missing part is taken from the germline J gene. J is TRBJ2-1 and V is TRBV30; 10 bases map to TRBD2. The V gene end was trimmed by 0 bases and the J gene end by 5 bases; junction bases not matched to a gene: 7. This CDR3 has 16 residues. The germline V gene encodes CDR1 GTSNPN and CDR2 SVGIG (reference sequence). Incomplete CDR3 DNA: TGTGCCTGGAGTGTACCGCTAGCGGGAGACCACAATGAG. This sequence encodes CAWSVPLAGDHNE. The entire CDR3 reads CAWSVPLAGDHNEQFF.

A remark on this clone: Read sequence stops 3 residues before the CDR3 end, and the germline J gene provides the missing end. The gene calls are TRBV20-1 and TRBJ2-1; 9 nucleotides line up with TRBD2. This CDR3 region has 16 residues. The junction had 10 bases not matched to a gene; V was cut back by 5 bases and J by 2 bases. Germline V gene lookup returns CDR1 DFQATT and CDR2 SNEGSKA (reference sequence). Here the CDR3 reads CSAVSGGGATYNEQFF. The CDR3 DNA, read in part, is TGCAGTGCTGTCTCCGGCGGGGGGGCCACCTACAATGAG.

As to this clone: In the same sample, other DNA sequences code for this CDR3. CDR3 sequence reads: CSARDGGLAGVEETQYF. Partial CDR3 DNA: TGCAGTGCTAGAGATGGGGGGCTAGCGGGTGTCGAAGAGACC. The chain has TRBV20-1 and TRBJ2-5; 8 nucleotides agree with TRBD2. The read stops 3 residues short of the end of the CDR3; the missing end is completed from the germline J gene. The CDR3 runs 17 residues. The V segment lost 0 bases and the J segment 3 bases; nucleotides outside the gene matches: 12. Germline values: CDR1 DFQATT, CDR2 SNEGSKA (reference sequence).

This clone ranks as large in terms of frequency. The read gets to within 3 residues of the CDR3 end, and the germline J gene fills in the rest. This sequence joins TRBV2 and TRBJ2-3; D possibly corresponds to TRBD1 (6 bases). The CDR3 has 13 residues. Germline V gene lookup returns CDR1 SNHLY and CDR2 FYNNEI. Between the trimmed V and J ends, which lost 8 bases and 1 base, there was a span of 10 bases. The sequenced CDR3 bases are TGTGCCAGCGGAGAGGGGGGCACAGATACG. Protein sequence: CASGEGGTDT. The full CDR3 protein is CASGEGGTDTQYF.

About this clone: The read terminates 3 residues before the CDR3 end, so the remaining end is supplied by the germline J gene. V gene TRBV18 combines with J gene TRBJ1-5; 9 bases line up with TRBD1. Germline V gene data show CDR1 as KGHSH and CDR2 as LQKENI. J was trimmed by 6 bases and V by 4 bases; bases with no gene match: 7. This CDR3 contains 15 residues. The CDR3 protein is CASSLGQGWIQPQHF. The sequenced CDR3 bases are TGTGCCAGCTCACTAGGACAGGGGTGGATTCAGCCC.

Notes on this clone: Read data end 3 residues before the CDR3 end; the end is taken from the germline J gene. This sequence joins TRBV5-1 and TRBJ1-1, with a tentative D call TRBD1 (6 bases). This CDR3 is 15 amino acids long. CDR1 is SGHRS and CDR2 is YFSETQ in the germline V gene. The germline V and J ends were trimmed by 4 bases and 0 bases, with 13 bases remaining between them. The CDR3 DNA, read in part, is TGCGCCAGCAGCCCCAGGACAGAAATGAACACTGAA. Protein product: CASSPRTEMNTE. The whole CDR3 sequence reads CASSPRTEMNTEAFF.